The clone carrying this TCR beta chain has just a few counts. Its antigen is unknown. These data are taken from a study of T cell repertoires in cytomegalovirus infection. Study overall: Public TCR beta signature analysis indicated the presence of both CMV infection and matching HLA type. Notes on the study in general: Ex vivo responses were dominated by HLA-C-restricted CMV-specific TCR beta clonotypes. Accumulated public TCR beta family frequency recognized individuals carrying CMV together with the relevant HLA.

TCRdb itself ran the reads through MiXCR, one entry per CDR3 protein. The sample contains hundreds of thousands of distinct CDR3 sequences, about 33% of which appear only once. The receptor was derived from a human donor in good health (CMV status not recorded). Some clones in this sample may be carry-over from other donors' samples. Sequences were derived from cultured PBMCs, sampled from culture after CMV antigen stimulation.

CDR3 residues: CASSPSGNSGNTIYF. CDR3 coding DNA: TGTGCCAGCAGTCCCAGTGGTAACTCTGGAAACACCATATATTTT. V and J are TRBV12-3 or TRBV12-4 and TRBJ1-3; the D is unclear. V gave up 5 bases and J gave up 0 bases, with 11 bases separating them. This CDR3 contains 15 residues.